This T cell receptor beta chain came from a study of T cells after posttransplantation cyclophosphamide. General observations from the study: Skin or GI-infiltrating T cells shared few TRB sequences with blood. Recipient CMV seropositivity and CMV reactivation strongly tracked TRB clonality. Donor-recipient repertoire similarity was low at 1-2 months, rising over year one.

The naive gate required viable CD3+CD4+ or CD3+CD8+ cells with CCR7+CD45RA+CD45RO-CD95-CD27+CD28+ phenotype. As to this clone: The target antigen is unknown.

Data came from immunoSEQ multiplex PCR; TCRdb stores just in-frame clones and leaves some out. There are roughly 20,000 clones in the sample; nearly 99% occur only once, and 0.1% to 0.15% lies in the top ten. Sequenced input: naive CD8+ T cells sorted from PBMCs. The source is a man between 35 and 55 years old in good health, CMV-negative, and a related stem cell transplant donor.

Here the CDR3 DNA reads TGTGCCAGTAGTGATGGAGGACTGAACACTGAAGCTTTCTTT. Amino acid sequence: CASSDGGLNTEAFF. The chain joins TRBV19 to TRBJ1-1; unclear D gene. From germline, CDR1 is LNHDA and CDR2 SQIVND (reference sequence). The CDR3 consists of 14 residues. The ends were cut back, 5 bases at V and 0 bases at J, with 10 bases in the middle.